A single sample is the source of the 10 T cell receptor beta chains below, sequenced in a study of T cells in Graves' hyperthyroidism and ophthalmopathy. Authors of the study amplified TCR beta CDR3 regions from RNA transcripts. First-round RT-PCR with HTBI primers amplified the TCR CDR3 region. Via MiXCR, TCRdb re-called the multiplex PCR reads, giving one row per CDR3 protein. The profile covers 280,000 or so distinct CDR3 sequences, with around 25% appearing a single time and about 30% taken by the ten largest. What was sequenced was blood. The receptors stem from a man aged 35-49 years with Graves' hyperthyroidism that later progressed to Graves' ophthalmopathy.

This clonotype was observed at least ten times. This chain connects TRBV6-5 to TRBJ2-2, with D unresolved. Germline values: CDR1 MNHEY, CDR2 SVGAGI. This CDR3 is 13 amino acids long. V lost 6 bases and J 4 bases, leaving 9 bases between the germline ends. CDR3 DNA sequence: TGTGCCAGCAGAGTTACTTTCACCGGGGAGCTGTTTTTT. It specifies CASRVTFTGELFF.

This clonotype was observed at least ten times. The chain carries TRBV13 and TRBJ2-7, with D unresolved. The germline CDR1 and CDR2 sequences are PRHDT and FYEKMQ (reference sequence). Deletions cut 5 bases from V and 6 bases from J, with 20 bases between. This CDR3 has 15 residues. CDR3 residues: CASSLSALGHREQYF. Written as DNA, the CDR3 is TGTGCCAGCAGCCTTTCCGCCCTGGGCCATCGCGAGCAGTACTTC.

V and J are TRBV5-1 and TRBJ1-2; D possibly corresponds to TRBD1 (6 bases). CDR3 length: 15 amino acids. Trimming pared 4 bases from V and 8 bases from J, leaving 21 bases between. CDR1 and CDR2 from the germline V gene are SGHRS and YFSETQ. CDR3 region: CASSPRRAQGGGYTF. For the CDR3, the DNA is TGCGCCAGCAGCCCCAGGAGGGCACAGGGTGGCGGCTACACCTTC.

The V and J genes are TRBV6-1 and TRBJ1-2; D is uncertain. V lost 7 bases and J lost 10, with 16 bases in between. This CDR3 is 12 amino acids long. Germline V gene data show CDR1 as MNHNS and CDR2 as SASEGT. The CDR3 nucleotides read TGTGCCAGCACGGGCAGCGCAGATGACTACACCTTC. This gives the protein CASTGSADDYTF.

At least ten counts were recorded for this clonotype. The chain recombines TRBV29-1 with TRBJ2-7; 10 nucleotides match TRBD1. With V trimmed by 6 bases and J by 7 bases, 12 bases remained unmatched. Germline loops: CDR1 SQVTM, CDR2 ANQGSEA. This CDR3 has 14 residues. The CDR3 protein is CSVASGTGVNEQYF. The CDR3 DNA sequence: TGCAGCGTGGCTTCCGGGACAGGGGTGAATGAGCAGTACTTC.

In this sample, this clonotype turned up many times. This chain uses TRBV20-1 with TRBJ1-2; possibly TRBD1 for D (6 bases). Germline V gene sequence: CDR1 DFQATT, CDR2 SNEGSKA (reference sequence). The CDR3 length is 16 residues. Trimming took 3 bases from V and 4 from J, leaving 21 bases between them. CDR3 in DNA: TGCAGTGCTAGGTCACTGGGACAACCAGTAGGCTATGGCTACACCTTC. Protein sequence: CSARSLGQPVGYGYTF.

CDR3 sequence (DNA): TGTGCCAGCAGCTTATCACCCAGAGGACTCACTGAAGCTTTCTTT. This encodes CASSLSPRGLTEAFF. The rearrangement joins TRBV13 to TRBJ1-1; D is uncertain. This CDR3 region has 15 residues. V was cut by 2 bases and J by 4 bases, with 14 bases left in between. Germline V CDR1 and CDR2: PRHDT, FYEKMQ (reference sequence).

The sample holds many counts of this clonotype. This chain uses TRBV20-1 with TRBJ2-7; 9 bases align to TRBD2. The CDR3 covers 16 residues. V lost 0 bases, J lost 0 bases, and 6 bases stayed unmatched. Germline V gene lookup returns CDR1 DFQATT and CDR2 SNEGSKA (reference sequence). The chain's CDR3 is CSARDVTSGFSYEQYF. The DNA for the CDR3 is TGCAGTGCTAGAGATGTCACTAGCGGGTTCTCCTACGAGCAGTACTTC.

This clonotype occurred many times. CDR3 loop: CASKAPLLGANVLTF. The CDR3 region has the DNA TGTGCCAGCAAGGCGCCCCTCCTCGGGGCCAACGTCCTGACTTTC. The chain links TRBV11-1 to TRBJ2-6; D call uncertain. Trimming pared 7 bases from V and 4 bases from J, leaving 14 bases between. The CDR3 runs 15 residues. Germline V gives CDR1 SGHAT, CDR2 FQDESV (reference sequence).

This clonotype was observed at least ten times. The chain links TRBV18 to TRBJ1-5; D gene uncertain. CDR3 length equals 13 residues. Trimming stripped 5 bases from V and 4 bases from J, with 9 bases between. From germline, CDR1 is KGHSH and CDR2 LQKENI. CDR3 sequence: CASSAGVNQPQHF. CDR3 in DNA: TGTGCCAGCTCAGCGGGAGTGAATCAGCCCCAGCATTTT.